These 19 T cell receptor beta chains originate from one sample sequenced in a study of shared T cell receptors in the human thymus. Generated by immunoSEQ multiplex PCR, the TCRdb table keeps only in-frame clones and is missing some. The profile shows about 660,000 clones, roughly 90% of them singletons. This same sample was also taken into another study, of human thymus T cells.

The sample comprised thymocytes. These TCRs come from a boy younger than two with a congenital heart defect.

The chain links TRBV6-4 to TRBJ2-7, with D perhaps TRBD2 (5 bases). Trimming left V 6 bases short and J 0 bases short, with 18 bases between. The CDR3 loop spans 16 amino acids. The germline gives CDR1 MRHNA, CDR2 SNTAGT. CDR3 sequence reads: CASRMGHAGTSYEQYF. CDR3 in DNA: TGTGCCAGCAGGATGGGCCATGCGGGTACCTCCTACGAGCAGTACTTC.

The V gene is TRBV19, the J gene TRBJ1-1, with D perhaps matching TRBD1 (5 bases). In germline, CDR1 is LNHDA, CDR2 SQIVND (reference sequence). V shed 6 bases and J shed 3 bases, with 26 bases lying between them. CDR3 length equals 18 residues. CDR3 sequence reads: CASRLIGVGHPRDTEAFF. In DNA, the CDR3 is TGTGCCAGTAGGCTAATAGGGGTCGGGCACCCCCGAGACACTGAAGCTTTCTTT.

The chain joins TRBV2 to TRBJ1-2; TRBD1 might be the D (6 bases). Between the trimmed V and J ends, which lost 11 bases and 5 bases, there was a span of 18 bases. The CDR3 totals 13 residues. The germline CDR1 and CDR2 sequences are SNHLY and FYNNEI. CDR3 coding DNA: TGTGCCGACATGGGGAGGGGGAAGTATGGCTACACCTTC. Translation: CADMGRGKYGYTF.

The chain links TRBV13 to TRBJ1-1, with 8 bases identical to TRBD1. The V and J ends lost 5 bases and 8 bases, in that order; junction bases with no gene match: 10. This CDR3 is built from 14 residues. The germline gives CDR1 PRHDT, CDR2 FYEKMQ (reference sequence). The CDR3 region is CASSVDRGDEEAFF. CDR3 sequence (DNA): TGTGCCAGCAGCGTAGACAGGGGCGACGAAGAAGCTTTCTTT.

This rearrangement joins TRBV5-6 to TRBJ2-5; 12 bases are a match to TRBD2. The V gene's germline CDR1 is SGHDT and CDR2 YYEEEE. V lost 1 base to trimming and J lost 2 bases; unmatched junction nucleotides: 12. The CDR3 contains 19 residues. CDR3 protein: CASSLKLLAGGPGQETQYF. As DNA, the CDR3 is TGTGCCAGCAGCTTGAAGTTGCTAGCGGGAGGGCCGGGGCAAGAGACCCAGTACTTC.

A single count supports this clone. The J gene is TRBJ2-3, the V gene TRBV5-5; TRBD2 is a possible D gene (6 bases). The CDR3 loop spans 16 amino acids. V was shortened by 0 bases and J by 2 bases, with 13 bases between the two germline ends. The germline V gene encodes CDR1 SGHKS and CDR2 YYEKEE (reference sequence). CDR3 DNA sequence: TGTGCCAGCAGCTTGGCCGGAGGGGCCGCCACAGATACGCAGTATTTT. Protein product: CASSLAGGAATDTQYF.

The V and J genes are TRBV4-3 and TRBJ2-1; the match to TRBD2 covers 9 bases. The CDR3 is made up of 17 amino acids. The germline V gene has CDR1 LGHNA and CDR2 YSLEER. V trimming: 0 bases; J trimming: 4 bases; junction bases outside the gene matches: 7. This CDR3 reads CASSQEGDSGRYNEQFF. Written as DNA, the CDR3 is TGCGCCAGCAGCCAAGAGGGGGATAGCGGGAGATACAATGAGCAGTTCTTC.

The chain uses TRBV25-1 and TRBJ1-1, with D possibly TRBD1 on 5 matching bases. The CDR3 length is 16 residues. V was pared by 2 bases and J by 2 bases, with 15 bases between. The germline V gene has CDR1 MGHDK and CDR2 SYGVNS. Here the CDR3 reads CASSEGWGRLNTEAFF. CDR3 in DNA: TGTGCCAGCAGTGAAGGCTGGGGCAGGTTAAACACTGAAGCTTTCTTT.

The genes are TRBV4-1 and TRBJ2-7; 10 bases match TRBD2. There are 18 residues in the CDR3. The junction had 15 bases not matched to a gene; V was cut back by 5 bases and J by 2 bases. Per the germline V gene, CDR1 is MGHRA and CDR2 is YSYEKL. CDR3 in amino acids: CASSDERPASGGTYEQYF. The CDR3 nucleotides read TGCGCCAGCAGCGACGAGAGACCGGCTAGCGGGGGAACCTACGAGCAGTACTTC.

The V and J genes are TRBV25-1 and TRBJ2-7; TRBD2 aligns across 7 bases. The CDR3 covers 15 residues. CDR1 is MGHDK and CDR2 is SYGVNS in the germline V gene. The J segment lost 2 bases and the V segment lost 4 bases, leaving 8 bases of the junction unmatched. The CDR3 nucleotides read TGTGCCAGCAGTGTGGGACTAAAAAACCCCTACGAGCAGTACTTC. Translating it yields CASSVGLKNPYEQYF.

The V call is TRBV28, the J call TRBJ2-1; 13 bases line up with TRBD2. This CDR3 has 21 residues. Germline CDR1 reads MDHEN; CDR2 reads SYDVKM. The junction had 21 bases not matched to a gene; V was cut back by 5 bases and J by 5 bases. CDR3 in amino acids: CASSPTSGTSGVNNRNNEQFF. Written as DNA, the CDR3 is TGTGCCAGCAGTCCTACCTCCGGGACTAGCGGGGTCAACAATAGGAACAATGAGCAGTTCTTC.

As for this clone: A read error may produce the germline difference seen at one junction end. V and J are TRBV28 and TRBJ1-5; 12 bases map to TRBD1. CDR3 length equals 19 residues. Germline loops: CDR1 MDHEN, CDR2 SYDVKM. The CDR3 spells CASSLSGTGGPYSNQSQHF. CDR3 nucleotide sequence: TGTGCCAGCAGTTTATCAGGGACAGGGGGCCCCTATAGCAATCAGTCCCAGCATTTT.

V is TRBV4-2 and J is TRBJ2-7, with D maybe TRBD2 (5 bases). The CDR3 totals 15 residues. Trimming left V 3 bases short and J 6 bases short, with 18 bases between. CDR1 LGHNA and CDR2 YNFKEQ come from the germline V gene. CDR3 nucleotide sequence: TGTGCCAGCAGCCAGGAGAGGACTGTCCTTCCCGAGCAGTACTTC. Its translation: CASSQERTVLPEQYF.

CDR3 coding DNA: TGTGCCAGCAGCTCCCCCTGGAGGGATAGAAATCAGCCCCAGCATTTT. This gives the protein CASSSPWRDRNQPQHF. The chain has TRBV7-9 and TRBJ1-5; no reliable D call. V dropped 4 bases and J dropped 4 bases, with 17 bases sitting between them. CDR3 length: 16 residues. Germline V lookup: CDR1 SEHNR, CDR2 FQNEAQ (reference sequence). Based on the CDR3 plus reference TRBV7-9 and TRBJ1-5, the full variable domain is DTGVSQNPRHKITKRGQNVTFRCDPISEHNRLYWYRQTLGQGPEFLTYFQNEAQLEKSRLLSDRFSAERPKGSFSTLEIQRTEQGDSAMYLCASSSPWRDRNQPQHFGDGTRLSIL.

The rearrangement uses TRBV18 and TRBJ1-5, with 11 positions matching TRBD1. The trim removed 3 bases at V and 5 bases at J, leaving 9 bases unmatched. Germline V gene lookup returns CDR1 KGHSH and CDR2 LQKENI. The CDR3 has 17 amino acids. CDR3 amino acids: CASSPGPRTGGHQPQHF. CDR3 DNA sequence: TGTGCCAGCTCACCTGGCCCTCGGACAGGGGGCCATCAGCCCCAGCATTTT.

This chain links TRBV19 with TRBJ1-2, with TRBD1 as a possible D gene (5 bases). V lost 6 bases and J 5 bases, leaving 16 bases between the germline ends. This CDR3 is 14 amino acids long. Germline assignment: CDR1 LNHDA and CDR2 SQIVND (reference sequence). Here the CDR3 reads CASSRQNLSYGYTF. Written as DNA, the CDR3 is TGTGCCAGTAGCCGACAGAATCTCTCTTATGGCTACACCTTC.

V and J are TRBV5-4 and TRBJ2-5, with TRBD2 identical over 9 bases. Germline CDR1 SGHNT, CDR2 YYREEE (reference sequence). With V trimmed by 0 bases and J by 5 bases, 5 bases remained unmatched. This CDR3 contains 15 residues. CDR3 nucleotides: TGTGCCAGCAGCTTGGGGGGGACTAGCCGGGAGACCCAGTACTTC. As protein: CASSLGGTSRETQYF.

The V call is TRBV30, the J call TRBJ2-5; 7 bases are a match to TRBD2. J lost 3 bases, V lost 4 bases, and 11 bases had no gene match. CDR3 length: 15 amino acids. CDR1 and CDR2 (germline): GTSNPN, SVGIG (reference sequence). CDR3 region: CAWTHHGLAEETQYF. CDR3 DNA: TGTGCCTGGACCCACCATGGGCTAGCGGAAGAGACCCAGTACTTC.

V is TRBV4-1 and J is TRBJ2-3; TRBD2 matches 9 bases. Trimming removed 2 bases from V and 0 bases from J; junction bases left unmatched: 6. This CDR3 comprises 17 residues. The germline V gene encodes CDR1 MGHRA and CDR2 YSYEKL. The CDR3 DNA follows: TGCGCCAGCAGCCAACGTGAGCGGGAGGAAAGCACAGATACGCAGTATTTT. It yields the protein CASSQREREESTDTQYF.